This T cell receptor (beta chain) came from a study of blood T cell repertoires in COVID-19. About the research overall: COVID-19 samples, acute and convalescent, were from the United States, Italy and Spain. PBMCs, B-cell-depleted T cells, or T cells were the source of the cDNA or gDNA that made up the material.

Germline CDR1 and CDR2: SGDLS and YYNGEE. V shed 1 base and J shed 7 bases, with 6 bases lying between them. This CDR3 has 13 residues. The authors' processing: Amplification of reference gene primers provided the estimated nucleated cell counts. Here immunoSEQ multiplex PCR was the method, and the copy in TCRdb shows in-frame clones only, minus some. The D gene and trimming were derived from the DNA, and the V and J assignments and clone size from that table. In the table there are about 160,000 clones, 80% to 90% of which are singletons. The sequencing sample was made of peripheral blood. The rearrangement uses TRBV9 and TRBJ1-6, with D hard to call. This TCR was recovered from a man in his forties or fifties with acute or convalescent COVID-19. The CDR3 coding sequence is TGTGCCAGCAGCGTAACGAGGAATTCACCCCTCCACTTT. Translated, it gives CASSVTRNSPLHF.